This T cell receptor (beta chain) was identified in a study of blood T cell repertoires in COVID-19. In the study overall: The study drew acute and convalescent COVID-19 samples from the United States, Italy and Spain. Sample material is recorded as cDNA or gDNA derived from T cells, B-cell-depleted T cells, or PBMCs.

In assigning cohorts, the study relied on participant-reported clinical history. Germline CDR1 GTSNPN, CDR2 SVGIG (reference sequence). With 2 bases removed from V and 8 bases from J, the gap between germline ends came to 19 bases. The CDR3 covers 16 residues. Original processing methods: Estimated nucleated cell counts came from reference gene primer amplification. The table came from immunoSEQ multiplex PCR; TCRdb's copy has only in-frame clones and leaves some out. From that table come the V and J calls and clone size; the DNA was used to work out D and trimming. The repertoire consists of 200,000 to 250,000 clones, with 86% occurring once and the leading ten covering less than 4.5%.

This chain links TRBV30 with TRBJ1-6; D is ambiguous. The sequence was collected from a woman in her thirties or forties with acute COVID-19. Sequenced input: PBMCs or T cells enriched from blood (not recorded which). Written as DNA, the CDR3 is TGTGCCTGGAGTTATCTGAGGGAGCTTAAAGATTCACCCCTCCACTTT. The encoded protein is CAWSYLRELKDSPLHF. Full variable domain (missing parts from reference TRBV30 and TRBJ1-6): SQTIHQWPATLVQPVGSPLSLECTVEGTSNPNLYWYRQAAGRGLQLLFYSVGIGQISSEVPQNLSASRPQDRQFILSSKKLLLSDSGFYLCAWSYLRELKDSPLHFGNGTRLTVT.